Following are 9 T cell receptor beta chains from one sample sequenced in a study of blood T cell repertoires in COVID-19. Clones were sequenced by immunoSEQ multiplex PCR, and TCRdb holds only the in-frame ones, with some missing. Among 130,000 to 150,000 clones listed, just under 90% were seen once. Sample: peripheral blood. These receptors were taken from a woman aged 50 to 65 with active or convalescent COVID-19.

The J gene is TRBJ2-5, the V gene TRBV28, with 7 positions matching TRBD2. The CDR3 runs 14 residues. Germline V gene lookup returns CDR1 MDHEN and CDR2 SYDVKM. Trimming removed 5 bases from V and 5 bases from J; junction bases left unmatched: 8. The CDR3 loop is CASSTPNSGETQYF. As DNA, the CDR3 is TGTGCCAGCAGTACCCCTAATAGCGGGGAGACCCAGTACTTC. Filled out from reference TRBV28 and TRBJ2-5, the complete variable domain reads DVKVTQSSRYLVKRTGEKVFLECVQDMDHENMFWYRQDPGLGLRLIYFSYDVKMKEKGDIPEGYSVSREKKERFSLILESASTNQTSMYLCASSTPNSGETQYFGPGTRLLVL.

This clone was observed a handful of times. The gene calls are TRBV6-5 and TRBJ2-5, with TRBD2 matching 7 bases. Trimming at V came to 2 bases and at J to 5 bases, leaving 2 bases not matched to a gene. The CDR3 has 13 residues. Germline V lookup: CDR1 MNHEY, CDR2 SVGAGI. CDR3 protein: CASSYSGIETQYF. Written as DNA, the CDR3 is TGTGCCAGCAGTTACAGCGGGATCGAGACCCAGTACTTC.

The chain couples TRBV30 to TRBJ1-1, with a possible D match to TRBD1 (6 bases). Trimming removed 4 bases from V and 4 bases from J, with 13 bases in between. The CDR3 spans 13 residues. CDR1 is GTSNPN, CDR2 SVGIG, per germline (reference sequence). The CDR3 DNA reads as TGTGCCTGGAACAACAGGGAAGGCACTGAAGCTTTCTTT. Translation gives CAWNNREGTEAFF.

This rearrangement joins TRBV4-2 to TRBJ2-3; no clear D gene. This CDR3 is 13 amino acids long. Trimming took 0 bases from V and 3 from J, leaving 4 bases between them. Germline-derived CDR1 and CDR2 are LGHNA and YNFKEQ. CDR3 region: CASSQDKTDTQYF. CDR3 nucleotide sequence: TGTGCCAGCAGCCAAGATAAAACAGATACGCAGTATTTT.

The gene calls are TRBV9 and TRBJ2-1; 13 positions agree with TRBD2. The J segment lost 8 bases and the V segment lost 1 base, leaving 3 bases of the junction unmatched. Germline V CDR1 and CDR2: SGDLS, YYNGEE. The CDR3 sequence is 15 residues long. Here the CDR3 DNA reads TGTGCCAGCAGCGTATCCGGGACTAGCGGGGATGAGCAGTTCTTC. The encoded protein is CASSVSGTSGDEQFF.

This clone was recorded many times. This CDR3 is CASSRGDPGNGYTF. The DNA for the CDR3 is TGCGCCAGCAGCCGCGGGGACCCGGGGAATGGCTACACCTTC. The V call is TRBV4-1, the J call TRBJ1-2; D is possibly TRBD1 (5 bases). The CDR3 has 14 residues. Trimming pared 4 bases from V and 6 bases from J, leaving 15 bases between. CDR1 and CDR2 (germline): MGHRA, YSYEKL.

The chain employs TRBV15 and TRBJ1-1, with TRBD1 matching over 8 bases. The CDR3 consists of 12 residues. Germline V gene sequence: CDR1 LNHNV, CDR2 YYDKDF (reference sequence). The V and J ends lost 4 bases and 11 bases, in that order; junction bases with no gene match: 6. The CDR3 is CATSMTGARAFF. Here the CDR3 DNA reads TGTGCCACCAGCATGACAGGGGCTCGGGCTTTCTTT.

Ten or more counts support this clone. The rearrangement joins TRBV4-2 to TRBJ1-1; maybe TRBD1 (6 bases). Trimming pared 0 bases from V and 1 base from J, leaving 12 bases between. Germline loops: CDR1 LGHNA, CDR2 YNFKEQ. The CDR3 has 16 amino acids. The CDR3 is CASSQDPGVGNTEAFF. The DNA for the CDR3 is TGTGCCAGCAGCCAAGACCCAGGGGTCGGGAACACTGAAGCTTTCTTT.

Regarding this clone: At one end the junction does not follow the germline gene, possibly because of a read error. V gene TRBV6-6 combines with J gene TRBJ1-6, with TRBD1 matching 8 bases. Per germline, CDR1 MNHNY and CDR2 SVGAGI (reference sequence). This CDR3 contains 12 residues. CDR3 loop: CASSHSGTGLYF. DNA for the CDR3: TGTGCCAGCAGTCACTCCGGGACAGGACTATACTTT.